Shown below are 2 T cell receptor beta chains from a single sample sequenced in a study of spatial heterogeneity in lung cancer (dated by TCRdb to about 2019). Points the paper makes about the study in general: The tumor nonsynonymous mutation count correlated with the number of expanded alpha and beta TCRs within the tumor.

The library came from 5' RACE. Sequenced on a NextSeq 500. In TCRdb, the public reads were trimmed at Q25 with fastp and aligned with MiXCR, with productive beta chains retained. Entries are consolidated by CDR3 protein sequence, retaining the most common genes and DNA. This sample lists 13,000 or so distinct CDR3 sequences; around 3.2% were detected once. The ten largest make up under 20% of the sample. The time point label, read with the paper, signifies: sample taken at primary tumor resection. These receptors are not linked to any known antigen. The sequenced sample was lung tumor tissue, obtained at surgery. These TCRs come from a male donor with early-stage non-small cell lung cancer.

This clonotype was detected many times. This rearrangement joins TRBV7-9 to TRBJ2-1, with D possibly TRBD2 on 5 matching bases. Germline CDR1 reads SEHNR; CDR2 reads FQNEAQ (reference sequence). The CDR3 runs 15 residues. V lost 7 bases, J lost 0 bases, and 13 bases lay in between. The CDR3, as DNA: TGTGCCAGCACCGGAGGACGCAGCTCCTACAATGAGCAGTTCTTC. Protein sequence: CASTGGRSSYNEQFF.

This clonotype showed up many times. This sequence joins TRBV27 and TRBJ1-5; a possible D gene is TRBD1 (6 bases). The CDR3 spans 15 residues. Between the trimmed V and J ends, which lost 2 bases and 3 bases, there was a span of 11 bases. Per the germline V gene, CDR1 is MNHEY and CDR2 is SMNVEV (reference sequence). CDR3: CASSLAGGYNQPQHF. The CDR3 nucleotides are TGTGCCAGCAGTTTAGCGGGGGGCTACAATCAGCCCCAGCATTTT.